Here is one T cell receptor beta chain with its context. This specimen includes other DNA sequences encoding the same CDR3. In the study's own analysis: For nucleated cells, counts were estimated from reference gene primer amplification. Clones were sequenced by immunoSEQ multiplex PCR, and TCRdb holds only the in-frame ones, with some missing. The DNA gave D and trimming, while V, J and clone size come from that table. The profile covers approximately 89,000 clones, with 85% to 90% appearing a single time and more than 12% taken by the ten largest. This sample is part of a study of blood T cell repertoires in COVID-19. At the level of the study: Samples taken during acute and convalescent COVID-19 were collected in the United States, Italy and Spain. The analysed material was cDNA or gDNA that came from T cells, B-cell-depleted T cells, or PBMCs.

Losses at the gene ends were 7 bases for V and 5 bases for J; bases not matched to a gene: 6. Germline V gene data show CDR1 as SNHLY and CDR2 as FYNNEI. This CDR3 region has 14 residues. The source material was peripheral blood. V gene TRBV2 combines with J gene TRBJ2-2; 8 nucleotides agree with TRBD1. The TCR comes from a woman between 70 and 85 years old with acute or convalescent COVID-19. CDR3 in DNA: TGTGCCAGCACCCAGGGGGCGGGGACCGGGGAGCTGTTTTTT. Protein product: CASTQGAGTGELFF.